These 29 T cell receptor beta chains came from one sample sequenced in a study of blood T cell repertoires in COVID-19. The data were produced by immunoSEQ multiplex PCR, yet TCRdb's version contains in-frame clones alone and is incomplete. This sample has hundreds of thousands of clones, with 87% found just once. Sequencing was done on a sample of PBMCs or T cells enriched from blood (not recorded which). The receptors derive from a woman younger than 30 with acute COVID-19.

V usage is TRBV4-1 and J usage is TRBJ1-4; D gene unclear. In germline, CDR1 is MGHRA, CDR2 YSYEKL. V was pared by 3 bases and J by 7 bases, with 6 bases between. This CDR3 comprises 12 residues. The CDR3: CASSQGSEKLFF. For the CDR3, the DNA is TGCGCCAGCAGCCAGGGGAGTGAAAAACTGTTTTTT.

As DNA, the CDR3 is TGTGCCAGCGGGGGGGCGTACGAGCAGTACTTC. Its translation: CASGGAYEQYF. V is TRBV25-1 and J is TRBJ2-7, with D possibly TRBD2 on 7 matching bases. The CDR3 sequence is 11 residues long. The V end lost 8 bases, the J end lost 4 bases, and 9 bases lay between the germline ends. Germline values: CDR1 MGHDK, CDR2 SYGVNS.

The J gene is TRBJ1-3, the V gene TRBV12-3 or TRBV12-4; no definite D call. This CDR3 is 12 amino acids long. Trimming removed 7 bases at V and 4 bases at J, with 8 bases between. The CDR3 protein is CASTFPGNTIYF. CDR3 bases: TGTGCCAGCACTTTCCCAGGAAACACCATATATTTT.

The chain has TRBV15 and TRBJ2-1; D is uncertain. Per the germline V gene, CDR1 is LNHNV and CDR2 is YYDKDF (reference sequence). The CDR3 length is 14 residues. Trimming pared 8 bases from V and 4 bases from J, leaving 15 bases between. The CDR3 loop reads CATGLPNLYNEQFF. In nucleotides, the CDR3 is TGTGCCACCGGGCTCCCTAACTTATACAATGAGCAGTTCTTC.

The genes are TRBV6-6 and TRBJ1-4, with 7 bases aligning to TRBD1. The length of the CDR3 is 14 residues. Germline values: CDR1 MNHNY, CDR2 SVGAGI (reference sequence). With 2 bases clipped from V and 8 bases from J, the junction kept 5 bases outside the gene matches. CDR3 DNA sequence: TGTGCCAGCAGTTACGGGCAGGGGGTGGAAAAACTGTTTTTT. As protein: CASSYGQGVEKLFF.

The J gene is TRBJ2-2, the V gene TRBV6-5; D is undetermined. CDR3 size: 11 residues. V gave up 6 bases and J gave up 6 bases, with 5 bases separating them. Germline assignment: CDR1 MNHEY and CDR2 SVGAGI. Here the CDR3 DNA reads TGTGCCAGCAGATCATCCGGGGAGCTGTTTTTT. It translates to CASRSSGELFF.

The sample holds one count of this clone. This rearrangement joins TRBV7-9 to TRBJ2-3; TRBD1 might be the D (6 bases). V lost 1 base and J 4 bases, leaving 12 bases between the germline ends. The CDR3 totals 15 residues. CDR1 and CDR2 (germline): SEHNR, FQNEAQ (reference sequence). CDR3 in DNA: TGTGCCAGCAGCTTAGAGGCCGGACAGTCAGATACGCAGTATTTT. It encodes CASSLEAGQSDTQYF.

The genes are TRBV28 and TRBJ1-6; no definite D call. Looked up from germline, CDR1 is MDHEN and CDR2 is SYDVKM. V shed 6 bases and J shed 0 bases, with 9 bases lying between them. This CDR3 comprises 15 residues. The DNA for the CDR3 is TGTGCCAGCAGCCGGGAAAGCTCCTATAATTCACCCCTCCACTTT. Encoded protein: CASSRESSYNSPLHF.

The V call is TRBV15, the J call TRBJ2-3; D may be TRBD1 (6 bases). The CDR3 contains 15 residues. The V and J ends lost 5 bases and 3 bases respectively, with 15 bases between them. Germline V gives CDR1 LNHNV, CDR2 YYDKDF (reference sequence). CDR3 sequence reads: CATSEYRDRTDTQYF. Here the CDR3 DNA reads TGTGCCACCAGCGAGTACAGGGACCGGACAGATACGCAGTATTTT.

This rearrangement joins TRBV6-5 to TRBJ1-5; TRBD1 matches 7 bases. Germline V CDR1 and CDR2: MNHEY, SVGAGI. The CDR3 has 15 residues. V lost 6 bases, J lost 2 bases, and 7 bases stayed unmatched. The CDR3 reads CASSNPGGGNQPQHF. CDR3 DNA sequence: TGTGCCAGCAGCAATCCAGGGGGTGGCAATCAGCCCCAGCATTTT.

This clone was counted a single time. The gene calls are TRBV3-1 (or the pseudogene TRBV3-2) and TRBJ1-1; 9 bases align to TRBD1. Unmatched junction bases numbered 10, after V lost 5 bases and J lost 3 bases. Germline V gives CDR1 LGHDT, CDR2 YNNKEL (reference sequence). This CDR3 comprises 16 residues. DNA of the CDR3: TGTGCCAGCAGCGTCCGGGACAGGGTTAATGACACTGAAGCTTTCTTT. This translates into CASSVRDRVNDTEAFF.

The chain carries TRBV7-9 and TRBJ1-2; no clear D. This CDR3 spans 14 amino acids. V was clipped by 0 bases and J by 1 base, with 6 bases between them. The germline V gene encodes CDR1 SEHNR and CDR2 FQNEAQ (reference sequence). The CDR3 loop is CASSLAGSNYGYTF. The CDR3 nucleotides are TGTGCCAGCAGCTTAGCTGGTAGTAACTATGGCTACACCTTC.

The chain has TRBV5-4 and TRBJ2-7, with 8 bases aligning to TRBD1. J lost 5 bases, V lost 4 bases, and 11 bases had no gene match. Germline V CDR1 and CDR2: SGHNT, YYREEE (reference sequence). The CDR3 has 15 amino acids. The CDR3 is CASSGPTGVGDEQYF. The CDR3 region has the DNA TGTGCCAGCAGCGGACCGACAGGGGTTGGAGACGAGCAGTACTTC.

In its sample, this clone was seen a few times. V and J are TRBV28 and TRBJ1-2; a possible D gene is TRBD1 (5 bases). This CDR3 has 13 residues. Between the trimmed V and J ends, which lost 8 bases and 1 base, there was a span of 11 bases. Germline-derived CDR1 and CDR2 are MDHEN and SYDVKM. CDR3 residues: CASQTGVNYGYTF. The CDR3 bases are TGTGCCAGCCAGACGGGGGTTAACTATGGCTACACCTTC.

The J gene is TRBJ2-1, the V gene TRBV7-8; TRBD1 might be the D (6 bases). This CDR3 has 14 amino acids. Germline CDR1 and CDR2: SGHVS and FQNEAQ. V was clipped by 5 bases and J by 5 bases, with 13 bases between them. DNA for the CDR3: TGTGCCAGCAGCGGGGGAGACAGGCACAATGAGCAGTTCTTC. It translates to CASSGGDRHNEQFF.

V usage is TRBV5-4 and J usage is TRBJ2-2; no definite D call. V lost 0 bases and J 4 bases, leaving 7 bases between the germline ends. The CDR3 length is 14 residues. Looked up from germline, CDR1 is SGHNT and CDR2 is YYREEE (reference sequence). The CDR3 DNA reads as TGTGCCAGCAGCTTGGTACTTAGCACCGGGGAGCTGTTTTTT. Translating gives CASSLVLSTGELFF.

About this clone itself: Other nucleotide sequences in the sample specify the same CDR3. This sequence joins TRBV4-3 and TRBJ2-1, with 7 bases identical to TRBD2. Unmatched junction bases numbered 3, after V lost 0 bases and J lost 4 bases. CDR1 is LGHNA and CDR2 is YSLEER in the germline V gene. The CDR3 is made up of 15 amino acids. The CDR3 protein is CASSQEPSGYNEQFF. CDR3 DNA sequence: TGCGCCAGCAGCCAAGAGCCTAGCGGATACAATGAGCAGTTCTTC.

This clone turned up a few times. V is TRBV27 and J is TRBJ1-4; D uncertain. The CDR3 is made up of 14 amino acids. V was pared by 6 bases and J by 4 bases, with 12 bases between. Germline assignment: CDR1 MNHEY and CDR2 SMNVEV (reference sequence). The chain's CDR3 is CASRRAGNNEKLFF. DNA for the CDR3: TGTGCCAGCAGACGGGCCGGGAATAATGAAAAACTGTTTTTT.

J is TRBJ1-2 and V is TRBV25-1; a weak D match, TRBD1 (5 bases). The germline V and J ends were trimmed by 4 bases and 4 bases, with 10 bases remaining between them. Germline values: CDR1 MGHDK, CDR2 SYGVNS. CDR3 length: 13 amino acids. In DNA, the CDR3 is TGTGCCAGCAGTGGGGGGGGTCTCTATGGCTACACCTTC. Protein sequence: CASSGGGLYGYTF.

The CDR3 sequence: CASSQDGPRTSGSIDEQFF. CDR3 DNA sequence: TGTGCCAGCAGCCAAGATGGCCCACGGACTAGCGGGAGTATAGATGAGCAGTTCTTC. V usage is TRBV3-1 (or the pseudogene TRBV3-2) and J usage is TRBJ2-1; 13 bases match TRBD2. Germline CDR1 and CDR2: LGHDT and YNNKEL (reference sequence). CDR3 length: 19 amino acids. J was trimmed by 8 bases and V by 0 bases; bases with no gene match: 13.

The V gene is TRBV1, the J gene TRBJ2-1; TRBD2, as called in the table, went unchecked against the DNA. TRBV1 is termed a pseudogene. The CDR3 runs to 12 residues. The CDR3 region is CTSSRRDNEQFF. DNA of the CDR3: TGCACCAGCAGCCGACGGGATAATGAGCAGTTCTTC.

The chain employs TRBV6-2 or TRBV6-3 and TRBJ1-5, with D possibly TRBD1 on 6 matching bases. The CDR3 has 16 residues. With 2 bases removed from V and 7 bases from J, the gap between germline ends came to 18 bases. In germline, CDR1 is MNHEY, CDR2 SVGEGT. The CDR3 DNA is TGTGCCAGCAGTTACGGGGACATCGGGGTAAGGCAGCCCCAGCATTTT. This sequence encodes CASSYGDIGVRQPQHF.

This clone has a single count. Here the CDR3 reads CASSLEPSSADTQYF. The CDR3 DNA reads as TGTGCCAGCAGCTTGGAGCCAAGTTCGGCAGATACGCAGTATTTT. The chain is built from TRBV5-8 and TRBJ2-3; no reliable D call. V dropped 0 bases and J dropped 4 bases, with 12 bases sitting between them. The germline V gene encodes CDR1 SGHTS and CDR2 YDEGEE. The CDR3 is made up of 15 amino acids.

This clone was counted a single time. The rearrangement joins TRBV25-1 to TRBJ2-7; the D gene is possibly TRBD2 (6 bases). Trimming left V 3 bases short and J 5 bases short, with 14 bases between. The CDR3 loop spans 14 amino acids. CDR1 is MGHDK and CDR2 is SYGVNS in the germline V gene. In nucleotides, the CDR3 is TGTGCCAGCAGTGAGTTGGAGGGTCGGAACGAGCAGTACTTC. Protein product: CASSELEGRNEQYF.

The rearrangement links TRBV9 to TRBJ2-4; 9 bases agree with TRBD2. This CDR3 has 14 residues. Trimming at V came to 4 bases and at J to 6 bases, leaving 5 bases not matched to a gene. The germline CDR1 and CDR2 sequences are SGDLS and YYNGEE. CDR3 sequence reads: CASSRGRAVNIQYF. In DNA, the CDR3 is TGTGCCAGCAGCCGCGGGAGGGCGGTAAACATTCAGTACTTC. The complete variable domain, with remaining parts taken from reference TRBV9 and TRBJ2-4, reads DSGVTQTPKHLITATGQRVTLRCSPRSGDLSVYWYQQSLDQGLQFLIQYYNGEERAKGNILERFSAQQFPDLHSELNLSSLELGDSALYFCASSRGRAVNIQYFGAGTRLSVL.

The chain couples TRBV5-1 to TRBJ1-3; D is ambiguous. CDR3 size: 15 residues. The germline V and J ends were trimmed by 0 bases and 3 bases, with 10 bases remaining between them. CDR1 and CDR2 from the germline V gene are SGHRS and YFSETQ. CDR3: CASSLVAGFGNTIYF. The CDR3 region has the DNA TGCGCCAGCAGCTTGGTCGCGGGGTTTGGAAACACCATATATTTT.

The rearrangement uses TRBV5-1 and TRBJ1-6; D remains ambiguous. This CDR3 spans 17 amino acids. The germline V and J ends were trimmed by 1 base and 5 bases, with 16 bases remaining between them. Germline V lookup: CDR1 SGHRS, CDR2 YFSETQ. CDR3 sequence: CASSLNYRTDDNSPLHF. CDR3 coding DNA: TGCGCCAGCAGCTTGAATTATAGGACTGATGATAATTCACCCCTCCACTTT.

This chain uses TRBV11-3 with TRBJ2-7; D might be TRBD1 (5 bases). The V end was cut by 1 base, the J end by 2 bases, with 15 bases between. This CDR3 comprises 16 residues. Looked up from germline, CDR1 is SGHNT and CDR2 is YENEEA. Written as DNA, the CDR3 is TGTGCCAGCAGCTTAGCTGACAGTCGATTAACCTACGAGCAGTACTTC. Protein: CASSLADSRLTYEQYF.

J is TRBJ2-7 and V is TRBV24-1; possible D gene TRBD1, 5 bases. CDR3 length equals 13 residues. Trimming left V 5 bases short and J 3 bases short, with 10 bases between. Looked up from germline, CDR1 is KGHDR and CDR2 is SFDVKD. Here the CDR3 DNA reads TGTGCCACCAGTGGTGGGGCAGGCTACGAGCAGTACTTC. It encodes CATSGGAGYEQYF.